The T cell receptor beta chain under discussion was sequenced for a study of T cells in Graves' hyperthyroidism and ophthalmopathy. In its sample, this clonotype was seen many times. From germline, CDR1 is SEHNR and CDR2 FQNEAQ (reference sequence). This CDR3 is built from 12 residues. Between the trimmed V and J ends, which lost 5 bases and 0 bases, there was a span of 5 bases. The TCR beta CDR3 regions underwent amplification using RNA transcripts as the source. HTBI primers were the set used in a first-round RT-PCR of the TCR CDR3. In TCRdb, the multiplex PCR reads were re-called with MiXCR into one record per CDR3 protein. The repertoire holds approximately 590,000 distinct CDR3 sequences, with under 60% as singletons.

The clonotype was recovered from a woman between 18 and 29 years old with Graves' hyperthyroidism. Sequences were obtained from peripheral blood or thyroid tissue (not recorded which). The V gene is TRBV7-9, the J gene TRBJ2-7; D not resolved. CDR3 residues: CASSQNSYEQYF. The CDR3 DNA reads as TGTGCCAGCAGCCAGAACTCCTACGAGCAGTACTTC.